This is a list of T cell receptor beta chains from one sample in a study of blood T cell repertoires in COVID-19. This table comes from immunoSEQ multiplex PCR, and its TCRdb copy is limited to in-frame clones, with some not included. Counted here are about 270,000 clones, approximately 81% occurring once; the ten biggest clones make up around 3.2%. The sequencing sample was made of peripheral blood. These receptors were taken from a woman aged 18-35 years with acute or convalescent COVID-19. Both conserved end residues are part of each CDR3. Fields, in order: J gene, D gene, V gene, clone size, CDR3 protein, CDR3 DNA. The D gene is left open where the match is weak. The size entry is marked missing in some rows and otherwise reads once, few, many or a size class.

TRBJ2-5 TRBD2 TRBV29-1 many CSVEPEAGQETQYF TGCAGCGTTGAACCCGAAGCGGGGCAAGAGACCCAGTACTTC
TRBJ2-7 NA TRBV6-6 NA CASSRGGREIPYEQYF TGTGCCAGCAGCCGAGGGGGGCGGGAGATTCCCTACGAGCAGTACTTC
TRBJ1-1 NA TRBV9 NA CASSPRTGVTEAFF TGTGCCAGCAGCCCTCGCACGGGGGTCACCGAAGCTTTCTTT
TRBJ2-5 TRBD2 TRBV6-5 NA CASSYPAGGETQYF TGTGCCAGCAGTTATCCTGCGGGGGGCGAGACCCAGTACTTC
TRBJ1-3 NA TRBV7-2 few CASSRTVSGNTIYF TGTGCCAGCAGCAGAACAGTCTCTGGAAACACCATATATTTT
TRBJ1-2 NA TRBV7-2 NA CASSLYGHEANYGYTF TGTGCCAGCAGCTTATACGGACACGAAGCTAACTATGGCTACACCTTC
TRBJ1-2 NA TRBV9 NA CASSRGWGGYGYTF TGTGCCAGCAGCCGAGGCTGGGGGGGTTATGGCTACACCTTC
TRBJ2-7 NA TRBV9 NA CASSPLPGEDEQYF TGTGCCAGCAGCCCCTTACCGGGAGAGGACGAGCAGTACTTC
TRBJ1-1 TRBD1 TRBV3-1/TRBV3-2 NA CASRTGQGSEAFF TGTGCCAGCAGAACCGGACAGGGTTCTGAAGCTTTCTTT
TRBJ1-5 NA TRBV10-2 NA CASSESRSFGGNQPQHF TGCGCCAGCAGTGAGTCGAGGAGTTTTGGAGGAAATCAGCCCCAGCATTTT
TRBJ2-7 TRBD2 TRBV3-1/TRBV3-2 NA CAGQTYRLAIYEQYF TGTGCCGGGCAAACCTATCGACTAGCGATATACGAGCAGTACTTC
TRBJ2-3 TRBD2 TRBV7-8 NA CASTTSGLADPRSHTQYF TGTGCCAGCACCACATCGGGACTAGCGGACCCCAGGAGCCATACGCAGTATTTT
TRBJ2-1 NA TRBV3-1/TRBV3-2 NA CASSQAMGASYNEQFF TGTGCCAGCAGCCAGGCCATGGGAGCCTCCTACAATGAGCAGTTCTTC
TRBJ2-1 TRBD2 TRBV28 once CASSSGGRASDEQFF TGTGCCAGCAGTTCTGGCGGGAGGGCCTCAGATGAGCAGTTCTTC
TRBJ1-3 TRBD1 TRBV15 NA CATGTGKGNTIYF TGTGCCACCGGGACAGGCAAAGGAAACACCATATATTTT
TRBJ1-4 NA TRBV30 NA CAWKRLGYEKLFF TGTGCCTGGAAACGGCTAGGTTACGAAAAACTGTTTTTT
TRBJ1-5 NA TRBV9 once CASSVQDGEDQPQHF TGTGCCAGCAGCGTACAGGACGGGGAGGATCAGCCCCAGCATTTT
TRBJ2-7 TRBD2 TRBV5-6 NA CASSLAGLAGGYEQYF TGTGCCAGCAGCTTGGCCGGGCTAGCGGGAGGTTACGAGCAGTACTTC
TRBJ2-3 NA TRBV24-1 NA CATVGQNTDTQYF TGTGCCACCGTAGGACAGAACACAGATACGCAGTATTTT
TRBJ2-1 TRBD1 TRBV5-1 NA CASSLRGTGVFNEQFF TGCGCCAGCAGCCTACGGGGGACAGGTGTCTTCAATGAGCAGTTCTTC
TRBJ2-1 TRBD2 TRBV6-1 once CASSGLAEGPGYNEQFF TGTGCCAGCAGTGGACTAGCGGAGGGCCCGGGCTACAATGAGCAGTTCTTC
TRBJ2-7 TRBD2 TRBV6-2/TRBV6-3 NA CASSYHLSTSADYEQYF TGTGCCAGCAGTTACCACCTATCGACTAGCGCAGACTACGAGCAGTACTTC
TRBJ2-1 TRBD1 TRBV6-6 NA CASSYATGSSYNEQFF TGTGCCAGCAGTTACGCGACAGGGAGTAGCTACAATGAGCAGTTCTTC
TRBJ2-5 TRBD2 TRBV3-1/TRBV3-2 NA CASSQDRKREAQETQYF TGTGCCAGCAGCCAAGATCGGAAGCGGGAGGCCCAAGAGACCCAGTACTTC
TRBJ1-1 NA TRBV30 NA CAWSDPVNTEAFF TGTGCCTGGAGTGACCCAGTGAACACTGAAGCTTTCTTT
TRBJ2-7 TRBD2 TRBV7-9 NA CASSLQRGALDEQYF TGTGCCAGCAGCCTCCAGCGGGGGGCTCTGGACGAGCAGTACTTC
TRBJ2-3 TRBD2 TRBV7-2 NA CASSFSLAADTQYF TGTGCCAGCAGCTTTTCACTAGCGGCAGATACGCAGTATTTT
TRBJ2-5 NA TRBV7-9 NA CASSIRVGETQYF TGTGCCAGCAGCATCAGGGTAGGGGAGACCCAGTACTTC
TRBJ2-7 TRBD1 TRBV6-5 NA CASRLGQGASYEQYF TGTGCCAGCAGGCTAGGACAGGGGGCCTCCTACGAGCAGTACTTC
TRBJ1-2 NA TRBV27 NA CASSLTGGMNYGYTF TGTGCCAGCAGTTTGACCGGGGGAATGAACTATGGCTACACCTTC
TRBJ2-4 NA TRBV21-1 NA CASSRQGQLKNIQYF TGTGCCAGCAGCCGGCAGGGACAGCTAAAAAACATTCAGTACTTC
TRBJ2-7 TRBD2 TRBV7-2 NA CASSSHGTSMVYEQYF TGTGCCAGCAGCTCCCACGGGACTAGCATGGTCTACGAGCAGTACTTC
TRBJ2-7 NA TRBV20-1 few CSASGDNYEQYF TGCAGTGCTAGTGGGGACAACTACGAGCAGTACTTC
TRBJ1-2 NA TRBV30 once CAWRASGGNGYTF TGTGCCTGGAGGGCCAGCGGGGGTAATGGCTACACCTTC
TRBJ2-1 NA TRBV27 NA CASSLSDYGEQFF TGTGCCAGCAGTTTATCCGATTACGGTGAGCAGTTCTTC
TRBJ2-5 TRBD1 TRBV24-1 NA CATSDWTGGKETQYF TGTGCCACCAGTGACTGGACAGGGGGAAAAGAGACCCAGTACTTC
TRBJ1-1 NA TRBV5-1 NA CASSLDTTNTEAFF TGCGCCAGCAGCTTGGACACAACGAACACTGAAGCTTTCTTT
TRBJ2-2 TRBD2 TRBV4-3 once CASSQEAGGNTGELFF TGCGCCAGCAGCCAAGAAGCGGGGGGTAACACCGGGGAGCTGTTTTTT
TRBJ1-1 TRBD1 TRBV9 NA CASSPRTGRTEAFF TGTGCCAGCAGCCCCCGGACAGGGAGGACTGAAGCTTTCTTT
TRBJ2-7 TRBD2 TRBV10-1 NA CASAAGTSGSRYF TGCGCCAGCGCGGCCGGGACTAGCGGGTCCCGGTACTTC
TRBJ2-7 TRBD2 TRBV28 NA CASKGSASGTYEQYF TGTGCCAGCAAAGGATCGGCTAGCGGTACCTACGAGCAGTACTTC
TRBJ2-5 NA TRBV4-2 NA CASSQRGGPQETQYF TGTGCCAGCAGCCAACGCGGAGGGCCGCAGGAGACCCAGTACTTC
TRBJ2-7 TRBD1 TRBV15 NA CATSREGQGHYEQYF TGTGCCACCAGCAGAGAGGGACAGGGACACTACGAGCAGTACTTC
TRBJ2-3 NA TRBV5-8 NA CASSLQGSTRDTQYF TGTGCCAGCAGCCTACAGGGATCTACCCGAGATACGCAGTATTTT